Listed below are T cell receptor beta chains from one sample, sequenced in a study of cytotoxic CD8 clonotypes in ibrutinib-treated CLL. Produced via immunoSEQ multiplex PCR; TCRdb's table is partial and in-frame only. The profile shows approximately 70,000 clones, approximately 80% of them singletons. The sample in question was PBMCs, obtained at disease progression, from a patient treated with ibrutinib. The receptors derive from a human donor with chronic lymphocytic leukemia. The CDR3 runs from the conserved cysteine through the conserved F or W. A D gene is named only where the DNA matches it firmly. For some rows the clone size is stated as once, few or many, or as a class when expanded; others skip it.

>TRBJ2-7|TRBV18|NA|TRBD1
TGTGCCAGCTCACGAATCGGACAGGGGGGCGCCTACGAGCAGTACTTC
CASSRIGQGGAYEQYF
>TRBJ1-1|TRBV2|NA|NA
TGTGCCAGCAGTGCAGGTTACACTGAAGCTTTCTTT
CASSAGYTEAFF
>TRBJ1-6|TRBV7-9|few|TRBD1
TGTGCCAGCAGCGTGGGACAGAGCAGCTCCTATAATTCACCCCTCCACTTT
CASSVGQSSSYNSPLHF
>TRBJ1-2|TRBV4-2|NA|NA
TGTGCCAGCAGCCAAGGACAGCGAACCTATGGCTACACCTTC
CASSQGQRTYGYTF
>TRBJ2-1|TRBV30|NA|TRBD2
TGTGCCTGGAGTCCCCCGACTAGCGGGAGTGGTTTCTTC
CAWSPPTSGSGFF
>TRBJ2-2|TRBV28|medium-sized|TRBD1
TGTGCCAGCAACCCCGGGACAGGGGTGAACACCGGGGAGCTGTTTTTT
CASNPGTGVNTGELFF
>TRBJ1-5|TRBV30|NA|NA
TGTGCCTGGAGCTACAACAGGTTCTTGCTGGGGGTTAGCAATCAGCCCCAGCATTTT
CAWSYNRFLLGVSNQPQHF
>TRBJ2-1|TRBV9|NA|NA
TGTGCCAGCAGCGTAGCCGGGACCACCTTACTTGAGCAGTTCTTC
CASSVAGTTLLEQFF
>TRBJ2-7|TRBV7-9|NA|TRBD1
TGTGCCAGCAGCTTGGGATTCCCGGGACAGGGTGGTTACGAGCAGTACTTC
CASSLGFPGQGGYEQYF
>TRBJ2-1|TRBV19|NA|NA
TGTGCCAGTAAATCTGGTTTCCATGAGCAGTTCTTC
CASKSGFHEQFF
>TRBJ2-2|TRBV29-1|NA|NA
TGCAGCGCCCGGGACCTCGGGGAGCTGTTTTTT
CSARDLGELFF
>TRBJ2-7|TRBV11-2|NA|TRBD2
TGTGCCAGCACCCTTGGGCTAGCGGGAGCGGGGTCCTACGAGCAGTACTTC
CASTLGLAGAGSYEQYF
>TRBJ1-5|TRBV2|NA|TRBD1
TGTGCCAGCAGTGAACGGGACAGGCTAAATCATAGCAATCAGCCCCAGCATTTT
CASSERDRLNHSNQPQHF
>TRBJ2-5|TRBV5-4|NA|NA
TGTGCCAGCAGCCGCTTGAACCGAGAGACCCAGTACTTC
CASSRLNRETQYF
>TRBJ2-7|TRBV19|NA|TRBD1
TGTGCCAGTAGTATTGGTGTAGGACAGGGCTACGAGCAGTACTTC
CASSIGVGQGYEQYF
>TRBJ1-5|TRBV6-1|NA|TRBD1
TGTGCCAGCAGTGAAGCGACAGGGATGAGGCAGCCCCAGCATTTT
CASSEATGMRQPQHF
>TRBJ1-1|TRBV6-4|NA|NA
TGTGCCAGCAGTGAGCGGGATGTGGGGGGTGAAGCTTTCTTT
CASSERDVGGEAFF
>TRBJ2-7|TRBV18|NA|NA
TGTGCCAGCTCACCACCAGCCCTCTCCTACGAGCAGTACTTC
CASSPPALSYEQYF
>TRBJ2-3|TRBV29-1|NA|TRBD1
TGCAGTGTCATGGGACAGATCGGAGATACGCAGTATTTT
CSVMGQIGDTQYF
>TRBJ1-2|TRBV2|many|NA
TGTGCCAGCAGTGGGACATACTATGGCTACACCTTC
CASSGTYYGYTF
>TRBJ2-5|TRBV12-5|NA|NA
TGTGCTAGTGGTTTAGGACAGCCTCAAGAGACCCAGTACTTC
CASGLGQPQETQYF
>TRBJ2-3|TRBV11-3|NA|NA
TGTGCCAGCAGCCCCGGGGGGCCTCTGTCTGATACGCAGTATTTT
CASSPGGPLSDTQYF
>TRBJ1-6|TRBV29-1|NA|NA
TGCAGCGTTTCAGTTGGAGCCCCAAATTCACCCCTCCACTTT
CSVSVGAPNSPLHF
>TRBJ1-2|TRBV15|NA|NA
TGTGCCACCAGCAGAGAGCCGACAGGCAACTATGGCTACACCTTC
CATSREPTGNYGYTF
>TRBJ1-5|TRBV6-6|NA|TRBD1
TGTGCCAGCAAAGCGATAGACAGGGGAAATCAGCCCCAGCATTTT
CASKAIDRGNQPQHF
>TRBJ1-4|TRBV2|NA|NA
TGTGCCAGCAGACGGACAGATGAAAAACTGTTTTTT
CASRRTDEKLFF
>TRBJ1-4|TRBV21-1|NA|NA
TGTGCCAGCAGCAAAGGGCGGAACTGCGGGAATGAAAAACTGTTTTTT
CASSKGRNCGNEKLFF
>TRBJ2-7|TRBV5-1|NA|TRBD2
TGCGCCAGCAGCTTGGGGGTGGATAGCGGGAACTACGAGCAGTACTTC
CASSLGVDSGNYEQYF
>TRBJ2-7|TRBV4-1|few|TRBD1
TGCGCCAGCAGCCCACCGACAGGGAAGGACGAGCAGTACTTC
CASSPPTGKDEQYF
>TRBJ2-7|TRBV10-3|NA|TRBD2
TGTGCCAGCCGTCAGACTAGCGGGTCCTACGAGCAGTACTTC
CASRQTSGSYEQYF
>TRBJ1-5|TRBV2|NA|NA
TGTGCCAGCTCTTACGATCAGCCCCAGCATTTT
CASSYDQPQHF
>TRBJ2-7|TRBV19|NA|TRBD2
TGTGCCAGTAGTCCGCCTAGCGGGAGATACGAGCAGTACTTC
CASSPPSGRYEQYF
>TRBJ1-5|TRBV19|NA|TRBD1
TGTGCCAGTAGTCGCAAGGGACAGGGGGCCGGTCAGCCCCAGCATTTT
CASSRKGQGAGQPQHF
>TRBJ2-7|TRBV13|NA|NA
TGTGCCAGCAGCATACCCGCCAGGGGCCCTCGCGAGCAGTACTTC
CASSIPARGPREQYF
>TRBJ2-5|TRBV21-1|NA|NA
TGTGCCAGCAGCAAAGGTAGCGGGCAAGAGACCCAGTACTTC
CASSKGSGQETQYF
>TRBJ2-7|TRBV29-1|NA|TRBD2
TGCAGCGTTGAAGATCCGACTAGCGGGAGTTCCTACGAGCAGTACTTC
CSVEDPTSGSSYEQYF
>TRBJ1-1|TRBV7-9|few|TRBD1
TGTGCCAGCAGCGAAGGGACAGGGCTCGTTGAAGCTTTCTTT
CASSEGTGLVEAFF
>TRBJ2-3|TRBV6-5|once|NA
TGTGCCAGCAAAATAGGAAAGAAGCAGTATTTT
CASKIGKKQYF
>TRBJ2-1|TRBV19|NA|NA
TGTGCCAGTAGTATTCAGCAGAGCTCCTACAATGAGCAGTTCTTC
CASSIQQSSYNEQFF
>TRBJ2-4|TRBV7-6|NA|NA
TGTGCCAGCAGCTTGGGTGGGATCAAAAACATTCAGTACTTC
CASSLGGIKNIQYF
>TRBJ2-7|TRBV11-3|NA|NA
TGTGCCAGCAGCACACGGGAGTCCTACGAGCAGTACTTC
CASSTRESYEQYF